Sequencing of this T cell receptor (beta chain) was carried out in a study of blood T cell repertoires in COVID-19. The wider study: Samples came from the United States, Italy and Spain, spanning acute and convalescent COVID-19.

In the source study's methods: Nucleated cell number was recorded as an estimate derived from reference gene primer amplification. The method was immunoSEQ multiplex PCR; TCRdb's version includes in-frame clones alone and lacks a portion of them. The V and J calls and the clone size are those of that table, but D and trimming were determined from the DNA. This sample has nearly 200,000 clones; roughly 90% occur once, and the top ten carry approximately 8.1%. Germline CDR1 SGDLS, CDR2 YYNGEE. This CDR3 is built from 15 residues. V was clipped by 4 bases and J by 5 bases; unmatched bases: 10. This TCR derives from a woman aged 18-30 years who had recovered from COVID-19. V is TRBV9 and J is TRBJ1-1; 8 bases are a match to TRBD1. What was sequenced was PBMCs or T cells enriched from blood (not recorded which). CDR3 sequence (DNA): TGTGCCAGCAGCACCAGGACAGGGCAGAGGACTGAAGCTTTCTTT. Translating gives CASSTRTGQRTEAFF.